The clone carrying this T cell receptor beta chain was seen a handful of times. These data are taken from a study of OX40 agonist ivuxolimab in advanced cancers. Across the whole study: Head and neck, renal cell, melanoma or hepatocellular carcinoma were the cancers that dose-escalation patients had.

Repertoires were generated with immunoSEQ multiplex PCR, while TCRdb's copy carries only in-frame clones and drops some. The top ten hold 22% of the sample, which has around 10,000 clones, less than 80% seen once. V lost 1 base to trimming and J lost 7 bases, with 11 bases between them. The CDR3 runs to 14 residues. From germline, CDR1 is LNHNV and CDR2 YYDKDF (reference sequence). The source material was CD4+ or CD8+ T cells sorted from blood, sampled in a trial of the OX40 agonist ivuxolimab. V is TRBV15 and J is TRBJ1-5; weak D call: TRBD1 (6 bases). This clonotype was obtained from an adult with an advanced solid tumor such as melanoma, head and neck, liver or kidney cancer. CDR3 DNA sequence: TGTGCCACCAGCAGAGCGGGGGGCGGGCAGCCCCAGCATTTT. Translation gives CATSRAGGGQPQHF.